This T cell receptor beta chain was found in a study of identical twins' blood T cells. Study findings and constraints: Shared environment remains a possible cause of twin similarity.

Each TCR cDNA library carried sample-specific barcodes on both ends. TCRdb fed the 5' RACE reads into MiXCR, producing one record per CDR3 protein. The sample yields 350,000 to 400,000 distinct CDR3 sequences, roughly 30% seen once. CDR3 length equals 11 residues. CDR1 is SNHLY, CDR2 FYNNEI, per germline. Between the trimmed V and J ends, which lost 6 bases and 4 bases, there was a span of 4 bases. This clonotype was observed a few times. Its antigen is currently unknown. The receptor comes from a woman aged 18 to 49 in good health. Sequenced material: PBMCs. This rearrangement joins TRBV2 to TRBJ2-1; D gene unclear. In DNA, the CDR3 is TGTGCCAGCAGGGTTTACAATGAGCAGTTCTTC. This encodes CASRVYNEQFF.